This TCR beta chain was captured by sequencing in a study of T-cell reconstitution after alpha-beta-depleted transplantation in children (dated by TCRdb to 2016 to 2018). Broadly, across the study: The study quantitatively tracked T-cell immune reconstitution after TCRalphabeta/CD19-depleted allogeneic hematopoietic cell transplantation in children using TCR repertoire profiling. The research as a whole found: The high TCRbeta diversity at day 60 in some patients was ascribed to recipient T cells and intrathymic progenitors that had survived conditioning. The apparently early recovery of alphabetaT-cell counts about two months after transplant reportedly depended on only several hundred rapidly expanded clones that came from non-depleted graft cells. Over subsequent months, a decline in hyperexpanded clone frequencies was noted, and after one year, T-cell counts and TCRbeta diversity were mostly ascribed to newly produced T cells.

Looking up the germline V gene yields CDR1 MNHEY and CDR2 SVGEGT. Counted from cysteine to phenylalanine, this CDR3 has 14 amino acids. The CDR3 DNA has 42 bases and is translated from base 1. Trimming costs V 5 bases and J 1 base, and their ends lie 12 bases apart. Libraries were constructed by PCR. Sequencing instrument: Illumina HiSeq 2500. To normalize quantification of the TCRbeta repertoire, the TCR libraries were built with molecular barcoding that relied on unique molecular identifiers. Using fastp trimming at Q25 and MiXCR clonotype assembly, TCRdb reanalyzed the public sequencing data and kept in-frame beta chains. Rows with a matching CDR3 protein are joined into one entry that keeps the most common DNA and genes. The sample yields roughly 790,000 distinct CDR3 sequences; around 17% were counted once. The biggest ten clones account for around 4.5% of the sample. This specimen's treatment or condition label, interpreted: allogeneic hematopoietic cell transplantation with graft depleted of TCRalphabeta T cells and CD19 B cells. The transplant recipients were children given TCRalphabeta/CD19-depleted allogeneic hematopoietic cell grafts.

Remarks on this clonotype: The antigen it binds to is not known. No base quality values were provided; no much bigger clone lies one nucleotide off.

The chain was built from TRBV6-2 or TRBV6-3 and TRBJ2-7; TRBD2 is perhaps the D gene, given 6 matching bases. The clonotype was recovered from a male patient aged 10 to 17 who had a stem cell transplant for acute lymphoblastic leukemia, so the T cells may come from the graft donor. Material: PBMCs, mostly from graft donor cells, obtained 360 days after TCRalphabeta/CD19-depleted stem cell transplant. In nucleotide form, the sequence is TGTGCCAGCAGTCCTACGGGAGATTCCTACGAGCAGTACTTC. Translated, it reads CASSPTGDSYEQYF.